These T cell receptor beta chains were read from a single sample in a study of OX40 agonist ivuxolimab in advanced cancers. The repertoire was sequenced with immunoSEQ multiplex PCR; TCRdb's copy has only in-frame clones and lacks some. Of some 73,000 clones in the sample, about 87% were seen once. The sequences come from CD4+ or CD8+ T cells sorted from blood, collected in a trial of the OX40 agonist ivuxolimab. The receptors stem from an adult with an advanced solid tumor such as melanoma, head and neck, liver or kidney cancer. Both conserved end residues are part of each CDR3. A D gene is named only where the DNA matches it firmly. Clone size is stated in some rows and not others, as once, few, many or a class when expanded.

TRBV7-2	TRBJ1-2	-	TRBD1	CASSRPGQRSYGYTF	TGTGCCAGCAGCAGGCCGGGACAGCGGTCCTATGGCTACACCTTC
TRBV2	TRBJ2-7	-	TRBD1	CASAATGGSEQYF	TGTGCCAGCGCGGCAACAGGGGGCTCCGAGCAGTACTTC
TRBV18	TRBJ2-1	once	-	CASSPAGSLQFF	TGTGCCAGCTCACCAGCCGGGAGTCTGCAGTTCTTC
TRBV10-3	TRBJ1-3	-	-	CAGGIGPHSGNTIYF	TGTGCCGGGGGGATAGGGCCCCACTCTGGAAACACCATATATTTT
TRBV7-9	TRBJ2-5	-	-	CASTRGHQETQYF	TGTGCCAGCACCCGGGGTCACCAAGAGACCCAGTACTTC
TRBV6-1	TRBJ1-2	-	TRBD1	CASSETGYYGYTF	TGTGCCAGCAGTGAGACAGGGTACTATGGCTACACCTTC
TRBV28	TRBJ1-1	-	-	CASPPLALGDTEAFF	TGTGCCAGCCCCCCTCTGGCTCTGGGGGACACTGAAGCTTTCTTT
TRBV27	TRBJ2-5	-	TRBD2	CASTLTGLEGETQYF	TGTGCCAGCACCTTAACGGGACTAGAGGGTGAGACCCAGTACTTC
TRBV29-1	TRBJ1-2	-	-	CSVKLNYGYTF	TGCAGCGTCAAGTTAAACTATGGCTACACCTTC
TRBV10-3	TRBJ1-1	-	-	CAISEGLGSNTEAFF	TGTGCCATCAGTGAAGGTTTGGGAAGTAACACTGAAGCTTTCTTT
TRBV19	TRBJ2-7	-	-	CASSLGTKQGKQYF	TGTGCCAGTAGTCTCGGGACAAAACAAGGAAAGCAGTACTTC
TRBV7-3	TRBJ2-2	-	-	CASSPTGAGELFF	TGTGCCAGCAGTCCAACGGGGGCCGGGGAGCTGTTTTTT
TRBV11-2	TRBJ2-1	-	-	CASSLPALNEQFF	TGTGCCAGCAGCTTACCGGCGCTCAATGAGCAGTTCTTC
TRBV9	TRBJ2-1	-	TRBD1	CASSEGQAGRLYNEQFF	TGTGCCAGCAGCGAGGGACAGGCGGGAAGACTCTACAATGAGCAGTTCTTC
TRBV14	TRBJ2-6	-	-	CASSQDGGSGANVLTF	TGTGCCAGCAGCCAAGATGGGGGCTCTGGGGCCAACGTCCTGACTTTC
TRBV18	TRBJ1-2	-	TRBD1	CASSTDREVYGYTF	TGTGCCAGCTCCACGGACAGGGAGGTCTATGGCTACACCTTC
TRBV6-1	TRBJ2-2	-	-	CASRFLGAGELFF	TGTGCCAGCAGGTTTTTGGGGGCCGGGGAGCTGTTTTTT
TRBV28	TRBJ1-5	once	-	CASTPLGGMANQPQHF	TGTGCCAGCACCCCCCTGGGGGGGATGGCCAATCAGCCCCAGCATTTT
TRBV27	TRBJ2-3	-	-	CASSARAPVGTDTQYF	TGTGCCAGCAGCGCCAGGGCCCCTGTCGGCACAGATACGCAGTATTTT
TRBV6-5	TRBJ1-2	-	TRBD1	CASSGTGQGYTF	TGTGCCAGCAGCGGGACAGGTCAGGGCTACACCTTC
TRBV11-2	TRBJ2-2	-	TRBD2	CASSIYPSGRNTGELFF	TGTGCCAGCAGCATATACCCTAGCGGGAGAAACACCGGGGAGCTGTTTTTT
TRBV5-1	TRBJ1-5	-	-	CASSLAGPRGDQPQHF	TGCGCCAGCAGCTTGGCAGGACCGCGGGGAGATCAGCCCCAGCATTTT
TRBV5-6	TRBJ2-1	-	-	CASSNGGPGGGGNEQFF	TGTGCCAGCAGCAATGGGGGCCCTGGAGGGGGCGGGAATGAGCAGTTCTTC
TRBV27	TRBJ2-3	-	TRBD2	CASSASGTQYF	TGTGCCAGCAGTGCTAGCGGTACGCAGTATTTT
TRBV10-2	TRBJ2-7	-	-	CASSETSHEQYF	TGCGCCAGCAGTGAGACCAGCCACGAGCAGTACTTC
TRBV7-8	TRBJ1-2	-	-	CASTTPGPSYTF	TGTGCCAGCACCACCCCCGGGCCTAGCTACACCTTC
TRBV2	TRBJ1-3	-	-	CASSEVGSGNTIYF	TGTGCCAGCAGTGAGGTCGGCTCTGGAAACACCATATATTTT
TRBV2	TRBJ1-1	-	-	CASRVTVTEAFF	TGTGCCAGCAGGGTGACAGTGACTGAAGCTTTCTTT
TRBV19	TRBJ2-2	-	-	CASRMHRQVFGELFF	TGTGCCAGTAGGATGCACCGACAGGTCTTCGGGGAGCTGTTTTTT
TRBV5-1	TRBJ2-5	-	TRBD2	CASQNLGGGTETQYF	TGCGCCAGCCAGAATTTGGGCGGGGGAACGGAGACCCAGTACTTC
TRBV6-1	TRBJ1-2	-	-	CASRQAAIGYGYTF	TGTGCCAGCAGGCAAGCGGCCATCGGGTATGGCTACACCTTC
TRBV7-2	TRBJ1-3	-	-	CASSPTRNTIYF	TGTGCCAGCAGCCCCACCCGAAACACCATATATTTT
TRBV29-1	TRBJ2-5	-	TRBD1	CSVAGRSGGPETQYF	TGCAGCGTGGCCGGCAGGTCAGGGGGCCCAGAGACCCAGTACTTC
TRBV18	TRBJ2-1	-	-	CASSPVSGTYNEQFF	TGTGCCAGCTCACCTGTATCCGGGACCTACAATGAGCAGTTCTTC